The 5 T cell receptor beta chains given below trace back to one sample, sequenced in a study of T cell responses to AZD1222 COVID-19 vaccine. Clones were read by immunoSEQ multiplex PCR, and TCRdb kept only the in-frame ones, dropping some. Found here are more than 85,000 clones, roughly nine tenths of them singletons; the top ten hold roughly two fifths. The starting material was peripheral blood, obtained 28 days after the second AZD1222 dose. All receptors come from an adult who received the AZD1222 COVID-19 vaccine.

CDR3 residues: CASSYGVTMNTEAFF. In nucleotides, the CDR3 is TGTGCCAGCAGTTACGGGGTTACCATGAACACTGAAGCTTTCTTT. V gene TRBV6-5 combines with J gene TRBJ1-1; D gene uncertain. From germline, CDR1 is MNHEY and CDR2 SVGAGI. CDR3 length equals 15 residues. The ends were cut back, 2 bases at V and 0 bases at J, with 10 bases in the middle.

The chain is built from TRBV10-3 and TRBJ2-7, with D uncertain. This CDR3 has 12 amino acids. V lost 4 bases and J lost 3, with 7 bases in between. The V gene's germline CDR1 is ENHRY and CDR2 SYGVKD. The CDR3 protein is CAISVVDYEQYF. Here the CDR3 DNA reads TGTGCCATCAGTGTGGTCGACTACGAGCAGTACTTC.

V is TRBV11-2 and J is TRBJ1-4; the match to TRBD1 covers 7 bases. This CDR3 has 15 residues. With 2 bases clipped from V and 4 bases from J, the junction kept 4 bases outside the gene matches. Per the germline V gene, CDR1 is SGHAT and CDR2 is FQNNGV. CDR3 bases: TGTGCCAGCAGCTTACGACAGGGACTTAATGAAAAACTGTTTTTT. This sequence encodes CASSLRQGLNEKLFF.

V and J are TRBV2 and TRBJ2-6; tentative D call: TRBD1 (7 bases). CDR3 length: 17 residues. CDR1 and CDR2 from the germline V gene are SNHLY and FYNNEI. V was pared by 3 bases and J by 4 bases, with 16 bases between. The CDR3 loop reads CASSETGRYAGANVLTF. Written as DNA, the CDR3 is TGTGCCAGCAGTGAGACAGGGAGGTATGCGGGGGCCAACGTCCTGACTTTC.

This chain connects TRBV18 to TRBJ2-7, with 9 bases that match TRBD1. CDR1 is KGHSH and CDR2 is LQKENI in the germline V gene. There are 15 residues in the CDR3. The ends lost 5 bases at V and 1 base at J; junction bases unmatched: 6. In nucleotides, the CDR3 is TGTGCCAGCTCAGGCCAGGACAGGGGTTCCTACGAGCAGTACTTC. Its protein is CASSGQDRGSYEQYF.